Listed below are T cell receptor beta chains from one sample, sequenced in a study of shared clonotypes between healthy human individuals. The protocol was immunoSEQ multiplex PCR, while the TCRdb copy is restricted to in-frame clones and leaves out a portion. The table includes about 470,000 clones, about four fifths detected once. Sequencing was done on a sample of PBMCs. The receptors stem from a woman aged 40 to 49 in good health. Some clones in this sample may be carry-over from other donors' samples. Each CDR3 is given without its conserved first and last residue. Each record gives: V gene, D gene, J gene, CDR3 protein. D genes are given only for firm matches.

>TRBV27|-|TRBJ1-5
ASSFDGYSNQPQH
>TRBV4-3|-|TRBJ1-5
ASSQDLNQPQH
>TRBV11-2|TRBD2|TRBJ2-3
ASSPLAGGSGRTQY
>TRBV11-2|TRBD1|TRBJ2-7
ASSYTGDYEQY
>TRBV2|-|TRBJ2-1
ASSVWQGSNEQF
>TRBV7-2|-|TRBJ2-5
ASSLVGPETQY
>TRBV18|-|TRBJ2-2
ASSPEPMGTGELF
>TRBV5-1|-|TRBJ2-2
ASSPSVPNTGELF
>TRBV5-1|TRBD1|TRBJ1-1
ASSLTGTDTEAF
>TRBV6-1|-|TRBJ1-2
ASSEQGQVYGYT
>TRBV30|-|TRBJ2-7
AWKTGDAVGEQY
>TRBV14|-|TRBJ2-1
ASSQDRGWNEQF
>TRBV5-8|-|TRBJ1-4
ASSLRPGGEKLF
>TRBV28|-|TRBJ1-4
ATWVNEKLF
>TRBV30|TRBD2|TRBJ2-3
VWSLAGVGDTQY
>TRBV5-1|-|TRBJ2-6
ASSLLSGANVLT
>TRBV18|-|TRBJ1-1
ASSPYTMNTEAF
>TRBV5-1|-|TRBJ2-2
ASSLQGSVLTGELF
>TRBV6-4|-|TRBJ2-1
ASIGGNEQF
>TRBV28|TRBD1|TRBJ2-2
ASRTGGRAGELF
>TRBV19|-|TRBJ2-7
ASSKVGVTYEQY
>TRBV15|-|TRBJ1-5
ATSRVEYSNQPQH
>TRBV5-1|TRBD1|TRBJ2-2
ASSFDRANTGELF
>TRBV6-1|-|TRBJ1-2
ASSDFRGPIFSYGYT
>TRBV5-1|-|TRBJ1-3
ASSQGTLGTADSGNTIY
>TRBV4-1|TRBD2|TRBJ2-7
ASSQVGTIPFREQY
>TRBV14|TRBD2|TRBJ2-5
AQPLSRVRGSNRASRGAQY
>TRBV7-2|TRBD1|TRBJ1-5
ASSLTWTGGNQPQH
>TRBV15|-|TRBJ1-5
ATSRDVFEQPQH
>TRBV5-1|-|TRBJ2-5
ASHKTGSQETQY
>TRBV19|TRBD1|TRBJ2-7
ASSYRGFHEQY
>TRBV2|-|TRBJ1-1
ASRKTVNTEAF
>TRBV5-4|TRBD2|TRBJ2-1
ASSPPGLADYNEQF
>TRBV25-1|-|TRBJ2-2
ASSESTGELF
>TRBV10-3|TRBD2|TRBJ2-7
AISEPASGRASYEQY
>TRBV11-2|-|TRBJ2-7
ASSLENGVSYEQY
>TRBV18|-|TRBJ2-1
ASSPPVSRSYNEQF
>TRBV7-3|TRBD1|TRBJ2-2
ASSSTGVSGGELF
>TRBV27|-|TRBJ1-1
ASTPVASVTEAF
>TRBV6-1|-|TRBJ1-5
ASSGDGGSNQPQH
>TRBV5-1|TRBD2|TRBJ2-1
ASSSGLAGAYNEQF
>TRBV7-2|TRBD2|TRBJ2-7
ASSFYGRENYEQY
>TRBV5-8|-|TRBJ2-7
ASSPPGATYEQY
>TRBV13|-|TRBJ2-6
ASSWADSGANVLT
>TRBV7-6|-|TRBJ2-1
ASSLAAQWEQF
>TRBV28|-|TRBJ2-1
ASSLFTWGGNNEQF